This T cell receptor beta chain was recovered during a study of cytomegalovirus exposure and HLA in healthy donors. The wider study: Some 200 million T cells yielded some 100 million unique TCR beta sequences, as an earlier analysis found. Overall study results and limits: Later analysis showed most CMV-associated TCR beta chains appearing HLA-restricted.

In the PCR, 60 Vbeta and 13 Jbeta primers were used. Original handling: It was a later analysis that counted some 80 million unique TCR beta chains, of which approximately 11 million were shared. The assay was immunoSEQ multiplex PCR, and TCRdb's table has in-frame clones only and misses some. The DNA was the basis for D and trimming; V, J and clone size are from that table. The sample includes approximately 180,000 clones, approximately 84% of them seen just once. With respect to this clone: Its cognate antigen is unknown.

This CDR3 has 17 amino acids. V gave up 0 bases and J gave up 3 bases; unmatched junction bases: 8. Looked up from germline, CDR1 is PRHDT and CDR2 is FYEKMQ (reference sequence). Source material: PBMCs. The rearrangement joins TRBV13 to TRBJ2-7; 10 bases map to TRBD2. This clonotype was sampled from a girl under two years old in good health and CMV-seronegative. CDR3: CASSLGISSGGFYEQYF. The CDR3 coding sequence is TGTGCCAGCAGCTTAGGCATTTCTAGCGGGGGTTTCTACGAGCAGTACTTC. Variable domain in full (rest from reference TRBV13 and TRBJ2-7): AAGVIQSPRHLIKEKRETATLKCYPIPRHDTVYWYQQGPGQDPQFLISFYEKMQSDKGSIPDRFSAQQFSDYHSELNMSSLELGDSALYFCASSLGISSGGFYEQYFGPGTRLTVT.